Listed below are T cell receptor beta chains from one sample, sequenced in a study of shared T cell receptors in the human thymus. Data came from immunoSEQ multiplex PCR; TCRdb stores just in-frame clones and leaves some out. Among hundreds of thousands of clones, 80% to 90% were seen once, and the ten largest hold 0.008% to 0.011%. These records were also assigned to another study, of human thymus T cells.

The specimen sequenced was thymocytes. The receptor source for this set is a girl under two years old with a congenital heart defect. Each CDR3 is given without its conserved first and last residue. A D gene is named only where the DNA matches it firmly. Expanded clones get a size class; other rows say once, few or many, or leave the size out.

v_gene	d_gene	abundance	j_gene	CDR3aa
TRBV6-4	NA	once	TRBJ2-1	ASSDSLSGATEQF
TRBV9	TRBD1	NA	TRBJ1-3	ASSVEPRQGVEYSGNTIY
TRBV11-2	NA	NA	TRBJ2-2	ASSLVKRGPKPNTGELF
TRBV10-2	NA	NA	TRBJ2-5	ASSVPLRQETQY
TRBV27	NA	NA	TRBJ1-1	ASSLSPTDLNTEAF
TRBV5-1	TRBD1	NA	TRBJ1-1	ASSWGTGANTEAF
TRBV14	TRBD1	NA	TRBJ1-2	ASSQIHRDRVYGYT
TRBV12-5	NA	NA	TRBJ1-1	ASGLVHNRENTEAF
TRBV11-2	NA	NA	TRBJ1-2	ASSLVPDSNYGYT
TRBV4-1	NA	NA	TRBJ1-4	ASSPRGLVEGEKLF
TRBV5-4	TRBD1	NA	TRBJ2-7	ASSPTRQGAHEQY
TRBV29-1	TRBD2	NA	TRBJ2-1	SVEDGLAGGNEQF
TRBV4-2	NA	few	TRBJ1-1	ASSHETNLLDAF
TRBV11-3	NA	NA	TRBJ2-1	ASSWGQAHEQF
TRBV19	NA	NA	TRBJ1-5	ASSIKGDNQPQH
TRBV27	NA	NA	TRBJ1-1	ASSLPHRNTEAF
TRBV5-1	NA	NA	TRBJ1-2	ASSIQGVGGGYT
TRBV6-1	NA	NA	TRBJ1-1	ASWRGEERNTEAF
TRBV4-1	TRBD1	NA	TRBJ2-3	ASSQETGSTDTQY
TRBV4-1	NA	NA	TRBJ1-3	ASSQDLRKQYTKGSGNTIY
TRBV15	NA	few	TRBJ1-2	ATSRDSLNYGYT
TRBV2	NA	NA	TRBJ2-3	ASSGTPLSTQY
TRBV4-1	NA	NA	TRBJ2-4	ASSQDRSKAKNIQY
TRBV7-8	NA	NA	TRBJ1-2	ASSAAGENHGYT
TRBV12-5	NA	NA	TRBJ1-6	ASGLVSEKGGNSPLH
TRBV9	TRBD1	NA	TRBJ2-7	ASSADTGTGVLEYEQY
TRBV4-1	NA	NA	TRBJ1-2	ASSREWITGRANYGYT
TRBV2	TRBD1	NA	TRBJ2-7	ASSEEESDRVHEQY
TRBV6-1	NA	NA	TRBJ1-5	ASSEAGLWANQPQH
TRBV4-3	NA	NA	TRBJ1-1	ASSQDSGEGTTEAF
TRBV6-1	NA	NA	TRBJ1-1	ASIKPERGTEAF
TRBV13	TRBD2	NA	TRBJ2-5	ASSLVAGGPGETQY
TRBV27	NA	NA	TRBJ1-1	ASSLGRHPPGTNTEAF
TRBV2	NA	NA	TRBJ1-6	ASTSLYNSPLH
TRBV10-3	NA	NA	TRBJ1-2	AISENRDGYT
TRBV28	NA	NA	TRBJ1-1	ASRLRTRGTEAF
TRBV6-1	NA	NA	TRBJ1-2	ASSSNPANYGYT